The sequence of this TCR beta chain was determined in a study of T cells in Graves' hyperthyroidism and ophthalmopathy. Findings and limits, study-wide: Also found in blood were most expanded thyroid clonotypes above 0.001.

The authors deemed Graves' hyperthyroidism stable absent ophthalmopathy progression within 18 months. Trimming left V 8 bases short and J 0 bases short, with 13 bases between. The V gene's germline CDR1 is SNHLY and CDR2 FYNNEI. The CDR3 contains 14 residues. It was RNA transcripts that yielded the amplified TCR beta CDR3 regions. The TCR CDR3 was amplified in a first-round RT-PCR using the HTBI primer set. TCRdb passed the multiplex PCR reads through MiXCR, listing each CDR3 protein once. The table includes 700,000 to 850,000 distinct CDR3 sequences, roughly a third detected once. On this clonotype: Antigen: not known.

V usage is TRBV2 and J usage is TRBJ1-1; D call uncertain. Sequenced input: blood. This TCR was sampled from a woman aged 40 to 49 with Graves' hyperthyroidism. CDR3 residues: CASGLVSMNTEAFF. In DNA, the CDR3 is TGTGCCAGCGGCTTGGTCAGCATGAACACTGAAGCTTTCTTT.